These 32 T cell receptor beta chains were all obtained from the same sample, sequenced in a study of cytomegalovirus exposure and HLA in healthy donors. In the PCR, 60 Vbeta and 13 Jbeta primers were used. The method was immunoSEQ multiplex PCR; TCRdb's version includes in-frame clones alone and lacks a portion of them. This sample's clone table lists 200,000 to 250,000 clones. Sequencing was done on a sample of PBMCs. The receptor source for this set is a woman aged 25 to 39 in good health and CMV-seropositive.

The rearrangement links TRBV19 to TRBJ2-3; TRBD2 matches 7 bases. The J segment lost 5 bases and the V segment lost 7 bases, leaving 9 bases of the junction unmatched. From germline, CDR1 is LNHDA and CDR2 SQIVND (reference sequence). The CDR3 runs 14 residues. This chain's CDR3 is CASTHGGSGDTQYF. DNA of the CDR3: TGTGCCAGTACCCACGGGGGGAGTGGAGATACGCAGTATTTT.

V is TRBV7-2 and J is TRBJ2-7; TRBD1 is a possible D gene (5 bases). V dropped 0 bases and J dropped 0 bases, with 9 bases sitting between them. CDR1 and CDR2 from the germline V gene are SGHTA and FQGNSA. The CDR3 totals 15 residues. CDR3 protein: CASSLATQGSYEQYF. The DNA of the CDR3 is TGTGCCAGCAGCTTAGCAACCCAGGGCTCCTACGAGCAGTACTTC.

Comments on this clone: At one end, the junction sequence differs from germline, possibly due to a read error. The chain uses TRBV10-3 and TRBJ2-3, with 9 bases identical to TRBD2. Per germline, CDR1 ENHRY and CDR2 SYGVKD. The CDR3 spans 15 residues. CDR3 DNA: TGTGCCATCAATGAGCGGGAGGACAGCACAGATACGCAGTATTTT. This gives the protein CAINEREDSTDTQYF.

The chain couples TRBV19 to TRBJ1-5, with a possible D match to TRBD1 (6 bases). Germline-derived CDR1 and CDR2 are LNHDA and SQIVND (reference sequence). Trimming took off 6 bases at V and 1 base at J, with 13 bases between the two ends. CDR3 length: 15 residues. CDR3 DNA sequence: TGTGCCAGTAGCTTTCAGGGGTTGAGCAATCAGCCCCAGCATTTT. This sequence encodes CASSFQGLSNQPQHF.

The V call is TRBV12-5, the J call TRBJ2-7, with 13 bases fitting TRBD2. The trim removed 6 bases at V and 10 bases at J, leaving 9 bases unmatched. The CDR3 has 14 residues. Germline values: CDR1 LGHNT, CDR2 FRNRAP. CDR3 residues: CASGFGLAGDYQYF. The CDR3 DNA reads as TGTGCTAGTGGATTTGGACTAGCGGGGGATTACCAGTACTTC. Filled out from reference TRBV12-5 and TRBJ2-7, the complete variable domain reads DARVTQTPRHKVTEMGQEVTMRCQPILGHNTVFWYRQTMMQGLELLAYFRNRAPLDDSGMPKDRFSAEMPDATLATLKIQPSEPRDSAVYFCASGFGLAGDYQYFGPGTRLTVT.

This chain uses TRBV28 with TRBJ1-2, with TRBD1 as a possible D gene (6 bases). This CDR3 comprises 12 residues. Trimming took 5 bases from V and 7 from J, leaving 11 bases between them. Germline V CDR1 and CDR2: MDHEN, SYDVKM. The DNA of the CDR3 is TGTGCCAGCAGTAGGACAGTTGCTGGCTACACCTTC. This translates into CASSRTVAGYTF.

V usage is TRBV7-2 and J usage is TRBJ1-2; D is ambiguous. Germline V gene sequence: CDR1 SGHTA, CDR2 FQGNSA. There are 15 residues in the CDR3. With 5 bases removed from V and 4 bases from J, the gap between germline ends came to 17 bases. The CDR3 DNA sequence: TGTGCCAGCAGCCCTCCGGGGAGCGCCGGCTATGGCTACACCTTC. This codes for CASSPPGSAGYGYTF.

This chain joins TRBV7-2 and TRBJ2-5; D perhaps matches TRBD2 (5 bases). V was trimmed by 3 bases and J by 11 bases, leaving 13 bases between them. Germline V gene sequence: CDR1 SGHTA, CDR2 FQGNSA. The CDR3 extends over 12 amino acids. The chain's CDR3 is CASSFAGLKQYF. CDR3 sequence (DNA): TGTGCCAGCAGCTTTGCGGGCCTAAAGCAGTACTTC.

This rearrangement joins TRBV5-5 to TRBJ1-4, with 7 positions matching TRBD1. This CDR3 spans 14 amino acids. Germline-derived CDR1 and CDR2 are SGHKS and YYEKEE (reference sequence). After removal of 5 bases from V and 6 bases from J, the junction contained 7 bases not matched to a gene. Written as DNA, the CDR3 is TGTGCCAGCAGTCGGCAGGGGGACTATGAAAAACTGTTTTTT. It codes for CASSRQGDYEKLFF.

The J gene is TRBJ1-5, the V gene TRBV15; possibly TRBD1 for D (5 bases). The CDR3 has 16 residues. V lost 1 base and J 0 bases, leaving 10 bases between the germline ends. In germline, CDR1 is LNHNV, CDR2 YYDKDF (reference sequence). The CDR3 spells CATSRGPGSSNQPQHF. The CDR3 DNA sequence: TGTGCCACCAGCAGAGGGCCAGGGTCTAGCAATCAGCCCCAGCATTTT.

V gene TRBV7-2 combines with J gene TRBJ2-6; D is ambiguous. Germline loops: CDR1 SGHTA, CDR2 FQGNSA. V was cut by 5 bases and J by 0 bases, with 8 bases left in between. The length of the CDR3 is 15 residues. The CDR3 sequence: CASSPRSSGANVLTF. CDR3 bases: TGTGCCAGCAGCCCCCGGTCCTCTGGGGCCAACGTCCTGACTTTC. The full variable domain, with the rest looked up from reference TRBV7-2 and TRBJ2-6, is GAGVSQSPSNKVTEKGKDVELRCDPISGHTALYWYRQSLGQGLEFLIYFQGNSAPDKSGLPSDRFSAERTGGSVSTLTIQRTQQEDSAVYLCASSPRSSGANVLTFGAGSRLTVL.

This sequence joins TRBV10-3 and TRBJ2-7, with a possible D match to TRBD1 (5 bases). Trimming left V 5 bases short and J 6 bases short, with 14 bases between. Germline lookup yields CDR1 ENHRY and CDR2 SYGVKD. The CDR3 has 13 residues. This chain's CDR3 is CAISLTVPGEQYF. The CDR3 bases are TGTGCCATCAGTTTGACAGTCCCCGGCGAGCAGTACTTC.

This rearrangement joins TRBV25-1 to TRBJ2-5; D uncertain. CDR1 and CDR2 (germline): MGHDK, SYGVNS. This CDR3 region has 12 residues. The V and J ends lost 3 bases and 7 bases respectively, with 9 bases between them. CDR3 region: CASSEAVGTQYF. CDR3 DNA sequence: TGTGCCAGCAGTGAGGCAGTTGGGACCCAGTACTTC.

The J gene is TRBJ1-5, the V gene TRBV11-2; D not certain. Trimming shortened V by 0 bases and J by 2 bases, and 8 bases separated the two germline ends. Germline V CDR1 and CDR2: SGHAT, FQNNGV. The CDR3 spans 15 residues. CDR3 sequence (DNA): TGTGCCAGCAGCTTAGAACCCACGGGCAATCAGCCCCAGCATTTT. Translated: CASSLEPTGNQPQHF.

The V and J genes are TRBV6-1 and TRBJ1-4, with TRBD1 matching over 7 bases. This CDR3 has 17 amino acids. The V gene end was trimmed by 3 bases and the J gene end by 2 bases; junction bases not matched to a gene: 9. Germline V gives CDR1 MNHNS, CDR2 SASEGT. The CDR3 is CASSELSKGATNEKLFF. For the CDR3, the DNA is TGTGCCAGCAGTGAGTTGTCAAAGGGGGCGACTAATGAAAAACTGTTTTTT.

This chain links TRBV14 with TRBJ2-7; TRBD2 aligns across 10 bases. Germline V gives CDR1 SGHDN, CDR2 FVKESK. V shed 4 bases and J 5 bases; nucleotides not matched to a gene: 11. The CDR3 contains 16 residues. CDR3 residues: CASSRDTSGTFHEQYF. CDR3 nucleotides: TGTGCCAGCAGCCGAGACACTAGCGGGACTTTCCACGAGCAGTACTTC.

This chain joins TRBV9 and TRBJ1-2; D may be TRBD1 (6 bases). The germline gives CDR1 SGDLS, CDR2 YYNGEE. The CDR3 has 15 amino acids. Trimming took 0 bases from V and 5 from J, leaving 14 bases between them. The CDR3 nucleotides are TGTGCCAGCAGCGTAGAATCGGGAAGGGGGTATGGCTACACCTTC. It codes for CASSVESGRGYGYTF.

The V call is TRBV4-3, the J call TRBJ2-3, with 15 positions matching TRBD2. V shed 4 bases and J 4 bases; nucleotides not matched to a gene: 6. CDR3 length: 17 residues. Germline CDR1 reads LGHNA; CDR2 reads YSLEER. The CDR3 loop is CASSPKGTSGRSDTQYF. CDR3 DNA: TGCGCCAGCAGCCCCAAAGGGACTAGCGGGAGGTCAGATACGCAGTATTTT.

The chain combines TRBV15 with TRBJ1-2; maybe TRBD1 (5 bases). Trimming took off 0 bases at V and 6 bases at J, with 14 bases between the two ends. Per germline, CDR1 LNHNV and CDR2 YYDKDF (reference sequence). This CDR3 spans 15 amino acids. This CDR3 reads CATSRDLIQANGYTF. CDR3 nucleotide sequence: TGTGCCACCAGCAGAGATCTCATACAGGCTAATGGCTACACCTTC. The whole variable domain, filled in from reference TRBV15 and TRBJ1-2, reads DAMVIQNPRYQVTQFGKPVTLSCSQTLNHNVMYWYQQKSSQAPKLLFHYYDKDFNNEADTPDNFQSRRPNTSFCFLDIRSPGLGDTAMYLCATSRDLIQANGYTFGSGTRLTVV.

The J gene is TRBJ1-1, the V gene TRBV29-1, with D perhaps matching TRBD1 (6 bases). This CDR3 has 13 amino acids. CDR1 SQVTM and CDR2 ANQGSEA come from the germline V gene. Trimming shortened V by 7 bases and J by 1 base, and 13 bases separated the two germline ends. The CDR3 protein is CSAGTNTNTEAFF. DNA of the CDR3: TGCAGCGCCGGGACAAACACGAACACTGAAGCTTTCTTT.

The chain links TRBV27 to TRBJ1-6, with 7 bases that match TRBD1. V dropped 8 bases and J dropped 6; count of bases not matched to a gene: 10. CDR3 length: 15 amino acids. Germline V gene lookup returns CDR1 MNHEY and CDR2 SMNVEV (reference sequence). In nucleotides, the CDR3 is TGTGCCAGCCAGAAACGGGGACAGATTAATTCACCCCTCCACTTT. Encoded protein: CASQKRGQINSPLHF.

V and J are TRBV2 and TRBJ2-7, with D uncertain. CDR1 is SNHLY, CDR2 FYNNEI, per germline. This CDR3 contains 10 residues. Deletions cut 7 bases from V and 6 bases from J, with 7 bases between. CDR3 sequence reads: CASTRGEQYF. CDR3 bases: TGTGCCAGCACCCGCGGCGAGCAGTACTTC.

The chain's CDR3 is CASSATGVNEKLFF. In DNA form, the CDR3 reads TGTGCCAGCAGTGCAACAGGGGTTAATGAAAAACTGTTTTTT. This chain connects TRBV6-1 to TRBJ1-4; 7 nucleotides align to TRBD1. V was clipped by 4 bases and J by 4 bases; unmatched bases: 3. There are 14 residues in the CDR3. The germline V gene has CDR1 MNHNS and CDR2 SASEGT.

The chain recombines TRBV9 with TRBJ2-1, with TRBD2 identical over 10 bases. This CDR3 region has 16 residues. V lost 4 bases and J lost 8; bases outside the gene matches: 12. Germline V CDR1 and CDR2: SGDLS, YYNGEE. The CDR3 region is CASSRNLAGVFDEQFF. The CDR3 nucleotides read TGTGCCAGCAGCCGAAACCTAGCGGGAGTGTTCGATGAGCAGTTCTTC.

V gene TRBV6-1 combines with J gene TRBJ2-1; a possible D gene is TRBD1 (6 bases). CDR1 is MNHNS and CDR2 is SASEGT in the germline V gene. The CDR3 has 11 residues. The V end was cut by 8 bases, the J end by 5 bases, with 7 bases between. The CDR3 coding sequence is TGTGCCAGCGGGGGCGACAATGAGCAGTTCTTC. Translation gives CASGGDNEQFF.

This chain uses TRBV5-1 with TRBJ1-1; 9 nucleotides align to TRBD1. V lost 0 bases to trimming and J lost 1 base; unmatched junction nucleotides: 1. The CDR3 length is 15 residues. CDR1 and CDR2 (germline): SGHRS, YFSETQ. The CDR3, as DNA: TGCGCCAGCAGCTTGGTACAGGGGGCGAACACTGAAGCTTTCTTT. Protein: CASSLVQGANTEAFF. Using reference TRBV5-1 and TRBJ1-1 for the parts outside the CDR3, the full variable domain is KAGVTQTPRYLIKTRGQQVTLSCSPISGHRSVSWYQQTPGQGLQFLFEYFSETQRNKGNFPGRFSGRQFSNSRSEMNVSTLELGDSALYLCASSLVQGANTEAFFGQGTRLTVV.

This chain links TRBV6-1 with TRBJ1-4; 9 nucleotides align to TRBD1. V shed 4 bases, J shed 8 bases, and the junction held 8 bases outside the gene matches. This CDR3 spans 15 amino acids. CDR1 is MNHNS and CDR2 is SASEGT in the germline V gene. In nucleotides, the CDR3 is TGTGCCAGCAGTGTACAACAGGGGGCCGGGGAAAAACTGTTTTTT. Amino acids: CASSVQQGAGEKLFF.

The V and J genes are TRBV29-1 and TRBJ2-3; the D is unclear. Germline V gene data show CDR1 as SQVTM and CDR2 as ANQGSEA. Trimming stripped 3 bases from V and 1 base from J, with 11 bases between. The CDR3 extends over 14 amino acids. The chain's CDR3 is CSVEILEGTDTQYF. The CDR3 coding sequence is TGCAGCGTTGAGATTCTTGAGGGCACAGATACGCAGTATTTT.

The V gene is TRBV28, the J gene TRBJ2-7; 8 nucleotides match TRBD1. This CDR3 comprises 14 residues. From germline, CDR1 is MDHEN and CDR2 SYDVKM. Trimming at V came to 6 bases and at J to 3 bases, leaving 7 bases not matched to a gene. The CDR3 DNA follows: TGTGCCAGCAGAACAGGGGGAGCGAACTACGAGCAGTACTTC. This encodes CASRTGGANYEQYF.

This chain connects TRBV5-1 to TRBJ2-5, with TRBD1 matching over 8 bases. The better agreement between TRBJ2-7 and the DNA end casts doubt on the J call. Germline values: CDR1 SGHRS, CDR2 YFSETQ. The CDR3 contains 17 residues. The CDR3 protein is CASSLKGQVYPPYEQYF. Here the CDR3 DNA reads TGCGCCAGCAGCTTAAAGGGACAGGTCTACCCTCCCTACGAGCAGTACTTC.

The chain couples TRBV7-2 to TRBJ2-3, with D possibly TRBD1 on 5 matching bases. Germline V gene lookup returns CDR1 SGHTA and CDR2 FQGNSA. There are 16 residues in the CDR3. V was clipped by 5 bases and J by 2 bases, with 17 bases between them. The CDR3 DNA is TGTGCCAGCAGCGATCTCCGTTCGACAGCCACAGATACGCAGTATTTT. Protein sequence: CASSDLRSTATDTQYF.

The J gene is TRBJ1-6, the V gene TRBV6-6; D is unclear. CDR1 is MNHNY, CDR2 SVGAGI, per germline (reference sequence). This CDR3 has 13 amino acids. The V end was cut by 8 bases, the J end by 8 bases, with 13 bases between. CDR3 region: CASGTGSDSPLHF. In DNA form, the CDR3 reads TGTGCCAGCGGTACGGGGAGTGATTCACCCCTCCACTTT.